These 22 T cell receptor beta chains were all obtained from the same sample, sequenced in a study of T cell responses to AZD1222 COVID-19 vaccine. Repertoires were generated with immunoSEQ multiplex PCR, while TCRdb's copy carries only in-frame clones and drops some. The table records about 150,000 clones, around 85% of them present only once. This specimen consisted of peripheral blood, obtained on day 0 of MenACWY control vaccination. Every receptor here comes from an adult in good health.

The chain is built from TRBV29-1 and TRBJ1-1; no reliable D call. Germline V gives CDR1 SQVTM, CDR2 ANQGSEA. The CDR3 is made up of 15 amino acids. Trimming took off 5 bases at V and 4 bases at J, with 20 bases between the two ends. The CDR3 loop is CSVHGRVIRSTEAFF. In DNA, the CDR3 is TGCAGCGTTCACGGTCGGGTTATTAGAAGCACTGAAGCTTTCTTT.

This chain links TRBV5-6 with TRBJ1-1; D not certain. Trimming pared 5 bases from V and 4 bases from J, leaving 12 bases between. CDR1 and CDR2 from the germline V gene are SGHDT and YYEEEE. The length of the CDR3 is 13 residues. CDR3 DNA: TGTGCCAGCAGTAAGTTGGGGAGCACTGAAGCTTTCTTT. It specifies CASSKLGSTEAFF. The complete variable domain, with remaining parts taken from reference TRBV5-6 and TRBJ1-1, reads DAGVTQSPTHLIKTRGQQVTLRCSPKSGHDTVSWYQQALGQGPQFIFQYYEEEERQRGNFPDRFSGHQFPNYSSELNVNALLLGDSALYLCASSKLGSTEAFFGQGTRLTVV.

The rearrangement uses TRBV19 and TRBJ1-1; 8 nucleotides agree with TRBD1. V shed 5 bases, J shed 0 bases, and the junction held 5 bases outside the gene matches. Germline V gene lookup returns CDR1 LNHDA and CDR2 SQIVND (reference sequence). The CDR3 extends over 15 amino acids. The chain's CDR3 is CASSSRTGMNTEAFF. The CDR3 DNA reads TGTGCCAGTAGTTCAAGGACAGGGATGAACACTGAAGCTTTCTTT.

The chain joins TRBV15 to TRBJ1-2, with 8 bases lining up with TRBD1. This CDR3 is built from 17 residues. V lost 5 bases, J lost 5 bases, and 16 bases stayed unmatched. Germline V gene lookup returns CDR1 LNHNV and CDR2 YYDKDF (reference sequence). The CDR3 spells CATSGSEGTGDRYGYTF. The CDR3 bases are TGTGCCACCAGCGGAAGTGAAGGGACAGGAGATCGGTATGGCTACACCTTC.

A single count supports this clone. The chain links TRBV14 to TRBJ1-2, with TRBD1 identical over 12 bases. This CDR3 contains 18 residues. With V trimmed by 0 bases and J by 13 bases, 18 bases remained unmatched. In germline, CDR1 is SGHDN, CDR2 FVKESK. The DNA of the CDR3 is TGTGCCAGCAGCCAAGATCTGTCGACGCTAGGGACAGGGGGCCGAGGCACCTTC. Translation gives CASSQDLSTLGTGGRGTF.

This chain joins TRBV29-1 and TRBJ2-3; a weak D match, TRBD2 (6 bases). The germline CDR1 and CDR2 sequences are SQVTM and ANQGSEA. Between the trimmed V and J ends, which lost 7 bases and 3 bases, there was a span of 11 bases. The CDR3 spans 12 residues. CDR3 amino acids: CSGRDFTDTQYF. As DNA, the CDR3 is TGCAGCGGTCGGGACTTTACAGATACGCAGTATTTT.

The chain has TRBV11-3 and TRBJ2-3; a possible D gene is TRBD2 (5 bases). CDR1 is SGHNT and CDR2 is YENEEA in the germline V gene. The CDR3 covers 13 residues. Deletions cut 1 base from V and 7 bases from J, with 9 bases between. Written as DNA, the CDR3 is TGTGCCAGCAGCTTAGGGGTCGGGAATACGCAGTATTTT. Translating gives CASSLGVGNTQYF. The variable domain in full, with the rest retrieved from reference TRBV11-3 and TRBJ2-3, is EAGVVQSPRYKIIEKKQPVAFWCNPISGHNTLYWYLQNLGQGPELLIRYENEEAVDDSQLPKDRFSAERLKGVDSTLKIQPAELGDSAVYLCASSLGVGNTQYFGPGTRLTVL.

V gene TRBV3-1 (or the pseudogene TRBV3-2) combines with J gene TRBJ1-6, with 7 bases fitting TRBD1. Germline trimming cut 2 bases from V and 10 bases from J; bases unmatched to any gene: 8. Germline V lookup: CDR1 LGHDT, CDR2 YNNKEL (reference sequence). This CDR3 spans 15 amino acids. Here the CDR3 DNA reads TGTGCCAGCAGCCAAAACCGGGACAGAGCATCACCCCTCCACTTT. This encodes CASSQNRDRASPLHF.

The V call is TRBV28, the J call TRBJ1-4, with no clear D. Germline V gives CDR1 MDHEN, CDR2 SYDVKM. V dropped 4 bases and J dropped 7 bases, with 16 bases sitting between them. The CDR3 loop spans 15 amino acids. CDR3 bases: TGTGCCAGCAGTTCACAGAAGGGTGGTAGTGAAAAACTGTTTTTT. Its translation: CASSSQKGGSEKLFF. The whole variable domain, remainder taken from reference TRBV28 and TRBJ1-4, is DVKVTQSSRYLVKRTGEKVFLECVQDMDHENMFWYRQDPGLGLRLIYFSYDVKMKEKGDIPEGYSVSREKKERFSLILESASTNQTSMYLCASSSQKGGSEKLFFGSGTQLSVL.

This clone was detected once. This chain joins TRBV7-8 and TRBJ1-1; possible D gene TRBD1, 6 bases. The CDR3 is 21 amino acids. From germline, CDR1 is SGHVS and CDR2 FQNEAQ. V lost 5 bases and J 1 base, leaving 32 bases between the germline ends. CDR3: CASSPSQQGQPQMWWNTEAFF. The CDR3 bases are TGTGCCAGCAGCCCCTCTCAACAGGGCCAACCCCAAATGTGGTGGAACACTGAAGCTTTCTTT.

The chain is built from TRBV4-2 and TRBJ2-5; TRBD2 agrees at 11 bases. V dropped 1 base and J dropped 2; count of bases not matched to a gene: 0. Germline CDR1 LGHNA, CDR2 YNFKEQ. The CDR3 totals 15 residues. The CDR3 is CASSQGLAGQETQYF. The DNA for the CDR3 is TGTGCCAGCAGCCAAGGACTAGCGGGACAAGAGACCCAGTACTTC.

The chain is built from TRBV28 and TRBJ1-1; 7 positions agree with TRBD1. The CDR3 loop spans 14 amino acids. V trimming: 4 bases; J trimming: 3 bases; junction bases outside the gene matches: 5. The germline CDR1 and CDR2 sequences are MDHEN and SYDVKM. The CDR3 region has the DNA TGTGCCAGCAGTTACAGGGGAAAGGACACTGAAGCTTTCTTT. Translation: CASSYRGKDTEAFF. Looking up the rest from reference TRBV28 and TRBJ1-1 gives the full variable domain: DVKVTQSSRYLVKRTGEKVFLECVQDMDHENMFWYRQDPGLGLRLIYFSYDVKMKEKGDIPEGYSVSREKKERFSLILESASTNQTSMYLCASSYRGKDTEAFFGQGTRLTVV.

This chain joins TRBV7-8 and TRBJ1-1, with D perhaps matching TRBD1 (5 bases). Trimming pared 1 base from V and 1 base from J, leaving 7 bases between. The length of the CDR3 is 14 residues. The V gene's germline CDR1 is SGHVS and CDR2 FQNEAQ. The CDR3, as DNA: TGTGCCAGCAGCTTAGAAACAGGGAACACTGAAGCTTTCTTT. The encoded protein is CASSLETGNTEAFF.

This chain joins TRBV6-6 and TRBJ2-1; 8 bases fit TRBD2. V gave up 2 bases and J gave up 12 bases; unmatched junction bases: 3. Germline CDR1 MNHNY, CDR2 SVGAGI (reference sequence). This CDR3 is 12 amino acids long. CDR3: CASSYPGRGQFF. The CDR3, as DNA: TGTGCCAGCAGTTACCCCGGGAGGGGGCAGTTCTTC.

The CDR3 bases are TGTGCCAGCAGCTCCCCCCCTGGCCGAGCGACCGGGGAGCTGTTTTTT. Encoded protein: CASSSPPGRATGELFF. V usage is TRBV11-3 and J usage is TRBJ2-2; D gene unclear. Trimming cost V 4 bases and J 5 bases, with 17 bases left between them. CDR3 size: 16 residues. Looked up from germline, CDR1 is SGHNT and CDR2 is YENEEA.

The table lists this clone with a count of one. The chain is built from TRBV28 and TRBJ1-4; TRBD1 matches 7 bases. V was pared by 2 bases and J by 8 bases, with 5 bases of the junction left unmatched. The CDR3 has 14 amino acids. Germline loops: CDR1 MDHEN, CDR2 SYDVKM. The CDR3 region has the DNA TGTGCCAGCAGTTTAGCAGGGGGGAAAGAAAAACTGTTTTTT. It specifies CASSLAGGKEKLFF.

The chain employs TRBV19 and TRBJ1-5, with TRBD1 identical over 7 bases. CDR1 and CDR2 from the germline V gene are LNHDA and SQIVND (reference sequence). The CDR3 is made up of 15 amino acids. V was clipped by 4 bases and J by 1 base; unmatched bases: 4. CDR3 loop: CASSTRDSSNQPQHF. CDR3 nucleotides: TGTGCCAGTAGTACTAGGGACAGCAGCAATCAGCCCCAGCATTTT. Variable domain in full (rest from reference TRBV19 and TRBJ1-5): DGGITQSPKYLFRKEGQNVTLSCEQNLNHDAMYWYRQDPGQGLRLIYYSQIVNDFQKGDIAEGYSVSREKKESFPLTVTSAQKNPTAFYLCASSTRDSSNQPQHFGDGTRLSIL.

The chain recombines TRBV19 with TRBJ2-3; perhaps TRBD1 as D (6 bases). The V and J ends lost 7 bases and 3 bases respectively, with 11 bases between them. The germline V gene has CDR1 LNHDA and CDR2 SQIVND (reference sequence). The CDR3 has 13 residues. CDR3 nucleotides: TGTGCCAGTACGTGGGGGCAAACAGATACGCAGTATTTT. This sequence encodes CASTWGQTDTQYF.

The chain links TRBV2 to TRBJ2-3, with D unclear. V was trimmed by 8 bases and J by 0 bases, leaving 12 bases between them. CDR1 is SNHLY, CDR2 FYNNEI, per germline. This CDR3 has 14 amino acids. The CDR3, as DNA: TGTGCCAGCCAGTGGGGAACTAGCACAGATACGCAGTATTTT. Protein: CASQWGTSTDTQYF.

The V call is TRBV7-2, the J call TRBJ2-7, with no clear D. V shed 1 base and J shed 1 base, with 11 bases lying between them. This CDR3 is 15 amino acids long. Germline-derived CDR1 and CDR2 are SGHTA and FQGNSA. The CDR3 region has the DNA TGTGCCAGCAGCTTAGTAGCAGGAGAATCCTACGAGCAGTACTTC. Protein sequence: CASSLVAGESYEQYF.

The chain's CDR3 is CASSSGEIGQPQHF. The CDR3, as DNA: TGCGCCAGCAGCTCCGGGGAAATAGGTCAGCCCCAGCATTTT. The V gene is TRBV5-1, the J gene TRBJ1-5; D is uncertain. CDR3 length: 14 amino acids. Per germline, CDR1 SGHRS and CDR2 YFSETQ. V was cut by 3 bases and J by 6 bases, with 13 bases left in between.

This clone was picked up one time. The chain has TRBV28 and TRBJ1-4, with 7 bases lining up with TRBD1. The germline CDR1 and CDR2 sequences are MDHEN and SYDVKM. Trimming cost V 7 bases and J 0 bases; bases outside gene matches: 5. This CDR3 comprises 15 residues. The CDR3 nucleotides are TGTGCCAGCATGGGGCAGGGGGCAACTAATGAAAAACTGTTTTTT. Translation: CASMGQGATNEKLFF. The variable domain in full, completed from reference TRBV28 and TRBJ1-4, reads DVKVTQSSRYLVKRTGEKVFLECVQDMDHENMFWYRQDPGLGLRLIYFSYDVKMKEKGDIPEGYSVSREKKERFSLILESASTNQTSMYLCASMGQGATNEKLFFGSGTQLSVL.